These 7 T cell receptor beta chains were all obtained from the same sample, sequenced in a study of Graves' ophthalmopathy and Graves' hyperthyroidism. TCR beta CDR3 amplification used RNA transcripts. First-round RT-PCR employed HTBI primers, with a second-round multiplex PCR after it. TCRdb analysed the multiplex PCR reads with MiXCR anew, one entry per CDR3 protein. The data show 1 million to 1.3 million distinct CDR3 sequences, with about 40% seen just once and 11% held by the top ten. Input material: peripheral blood or thyroid tissue (not recorded which). Receptor source: an adult man with Graves' hyperthyroidism.

The rearrangement links TRBV20-1 to TRBJ1-2; 9 nucleotides agree with TRBD1. The germline gives CDR1 DFQATT, CDR2 SNEGSKA (reference sequence). The CDR3 has 11 residues. Trimming removed 6 bases from V and 10 bases from J; junction bases left unmatched: 6. CDR3 nucleotides: TGCAGTGCCGCGGGACAGGGCCACTACACCTTC. Residues: CSAAGQGHYTF.

V gene TRBV5-1 combines with J gene TRBJ2-5; D may match TRBD1 or TRBD2 (5 bases each). The CDR3 sequence is 17 residues long. V lost 0 bases to trimming and J lost 2 bases, with 17 bases between them. Germline CDR1 is SGHRS and CDR2 is YFSETQ. CDR3 sequence reads: CASSLEVDWDPQETQYF. In DNA, the CDR3 is TGCGCCAGCAGCTTGGAAGTGGACTGGGACCCTCAAGAGACCCAGTACTTC.

The chain combines TRBV4-3 with TRBJ2-6, with 8 positions matching TRBD2. Unmatched junction bases numbered 4, after V lost 0 bases and J lost 0 bases. The CDR3 covers 18 residues. CDR1 LGHNA and CDR2 YSLEER come from the germline V gene. CDR3 sequence (DNA): TGCGCCAGCAGCCAAGAAATAGCGGGGAGCTCTGGGGCCAACGTCCTGACTTTC. This gives the protein CASSQEIAGSSGANVLTF.

The sample holds many counts of this clonotype. The chain uses TRBV7-9 and TRBJ2-5; D is unclear. This CDR3 comprises 13 residues. V was trimmed by 6 bases and J by 5 bases, leaving 13 bases between them. CDR1 SEHNR and CDR2 FQNEAQ come from the germline V gene (reference sequence). The CDR3 spells CASRRLQSETQYF. The CDR3, as DNA: TGTGCCAGCAGAAGGCTACAGTCGGAGACCCAGTACTTC.

The V gene is TRBV10-3, the J gene TRBJ1-2; no clear D gene. The CDR3 extends over 13 amino acids. Germline loops: CDR1 ENHRY, CDR2 SYGVKD. V lost 2 bases, J lost 4 bases, and 8 bases lay in between. The CDR3 sequence: CAISEERSYGYTF. The DNA for the CDR3 is TGTGCCATCAGTGAGGAGAGGAGCTATGGCTACACCTTC.

The rearrangement joins TRBV7-9 to TRBJ2-7; D tentatively reads TRBD1 or TRBD2 (9 bases each). Looked up from germline, CDR1 is SEHNR and CDR2 is FQNEAQ (reference sequence). The CDR3 is made up of 17 amino acids. Deletions cut 4 bases from V and 7 bases from J, with 26 bases between. CDR3 in DNA: TGTGCCAGCAGCTCTCTAGCGGGACAGGGTCGTATGCTTGAGCAGTACTTC. This encodes CASSSLAGQGRMLEQYF. Variable domain in full (rest from reference TRBV7-9 and TRBJ2-7): DTGVSQNPRHKITKRGQNVTFRCDPISEHNRLYWYRQTLGQGPEFLTYFQNEAQLEKSRLLSDRFSAERPKGSFSTLEIQRTEQGDSAMYLCASSSLAGQGRMLEQYFGPGTRLTVT.

On this clonotype itself: The conserved phenylalanine or tryptophan normally closing the CDR3 is absent here, so this likely arose from a read error. This sequence joins TRBV5-8 and TRBJ2-5; no reliable D call. The CDR3 has 18 amino acids. CDR1 and CDR2 from the germline V gene are SGHTS and YDEGEE. Trimming removed 0 bases from V and 0 bases from J, with 18 bases in between. As DNA, the CDR3 is TGTGCCAGCAGCTTGGGGTCGATGGTGCAGGCTAACCAAGAGACCCAGTACCTC. It specifies CASSLGSMVQANQETQYL.